This TCR beta chain was retrieved from a study of T cell responses to AZD1222 COVID-19 vaccine. As for the study in general: Recipients boosted at about 4 weeks or about 12 weeks are pooled. Study-level points and caveats: It should be noted that donors were predominantly white British and more often female, and clonal diversity was possibly underestimated. At baseline, just a handful of AZD1222 recipients tested seropositive.

Regarding this clone: What it recognizes is unknown.

Profiling relied on immunoSEQ multiplex PCR, and the TCRdb table lists in-frame clones only, not all of them. The sample lists about 130,000 clones, 90% to 95% occurring once. V was pared by 4 bases and J by 3 bases, with 10 bases between. Germline V gene data show CDR1 as SGDLS and CDR2 as YYNGEE. This CDR3 is built from 14 residues. J is TRBJ1-4 and V is TRBV9; maybe TRBD1 (6 bases). The receptor comes from an adult in good health. Sequencing used peripheral blood, obtained on day 0 of AZD1222 vaccination. CDR3 coding DNA: TGTGCCAGCAGCAACGGACAGCCTAATGAAAAACTGTTTTTT. Encoded protein: CASSNGQPNEKLFF.